The 11 T cell receptor beta chains presented below share a single source sample, sequenced in a study of tumor-infiltrating lymphocytes in primary liver carcinoma. Both RNA and DNA were isolated together from around 18-30 mg of bulk tissue that had not been sorted. A primer in the constant region served to generate TCR beta cDNA from roughly 550 ng of total RNA. Investigators got TCR beta libraries out of three nested multiplex PCR rounds, done with slightly modified ARM-PCR. Rounds one and two of PCR, each of around 11 cycles, were primed with TRBV1-TRBV30 forward primers and a C-beta reverse primer. TCRdb recomputed calls from the multiplex PCR reads with MiXCR, one row per CDR3 protein. The repertoire has about 120,000 distinct CDR3 sequences, less than 75% of them found once; the top ten carry about 8%. Input material: tumor-adjacent normal liver tissue. All receptors come from a woman in her sixties with primary liver carcinoma and hepatitis B virus infection.

About this clonotype: It may be a read error: a sequence one base away is much more abundant. The chain joins TRBV28 to TRBJ2-6, with D maybe TRBD1 (5 bases). The CDR3 sequence is 14 residues long. Germline-derived CDR1 and CDR2 are MDHEN and SYDVKM. DNA of the CDR3: TGTGCCAGCGGACGTCTCTCTGGGGCCAACGTCCTGATTTTC. As protein: CASGRLSGANVLIF.

This clonotype was counted many times. This sequence joins TRBV4-1 and TRBJ2-4; D not certain. From germline, CDR1 is MGHRA and CDR2 YSYEKL. The germline V and J ends were trimmed by 1 base and 10 bases, with 20 bases remaining between them. The CDR3 has 16 amino acids. The CDR3 region is CASSQGQPQPVRIQYF. In DNA, the CDR3 is TGCGCCAGCAGCCAAGGTCAACCCCAGCCGGTGAGGATTCAGTACTTC.

This clonotype was counted many times. The rearrangement uses TRBV5-5 and TRBJ1-1; 10 positions match TRBD1. V dropped 4 bases and J dropped 11; count of bases not matched to a gene: 8. Germline CDR1 is SGHKS and CDR2 is YYEKEE (reference sequence). The CDR3 is 13 residues long. CDR3 bases: TGTGCCAGCAGCCCTCGGACAGGGGGAAGGGCTTTCTTT. Its protein product is CASSPRTGGRAFF.

With regard to this clonotype: At one end the junction does not follow the germline gene, possibly because of a read error. J is TRBJ2-3 and V is TRBV28; D might be TRBD2 (6 bases). Germline CDR1 reads MDHEN; CDR2 reads SYDVKM. The CDR3 length is 13 residues. The chain's CDR3 is CASSGGNSDMQYF. The CDR3, as DNA: TGTGCCAGCAGTGGCGGGAACTCAGATATGCAGTATTTT.

The V call is TRBV6-1, the J call TRBJ2-7; no definite D call. With 6 bases removed from V and 4 bases from J, the gap between germline ends came to 16 bases. The CDR3 consists of 14 residues. CDR1 MNHNS and CDR2 SASEGT come from the germline V gene. CDR3 sequence: CASRDPNKEYEQYF. The CDR3 DNA reads TGTGCCAGCAGAGACCCTAACAAGGAATACGAGCAGTACTTC.

Worth noting for this clonotype: Here the CDR3 omits its conserved ending phenylalanine or tryptophan, so a read error is the likely source. V and J are TRBV11-2 and TRBJ2-7, with 9 bases that match TRBD2. Germline loops: CDR1 SGHAT, CDR2 FQNNGV. The CDR3 is made up of 16 amino acids. In nucleotides, the CDR3 is TGTGCCAACAGCTCGATTAGCGGGAGTGGATCCTACGAGCAGTACCTC. Encoded protein: CANSSISGSGSYEQYL.

Turning to this clonotype: A read error may account for a junction end that differs from germline. J is TRBJ2-6 and V is TRBV11-1, with D perhaps given as TRBD1 or TRBD2 (6 bases each). CDR1 and CDR2 from the germline V gene are SGHAT and FQDESV (reference sequence). The CDR3 consists of 15 residues. The CDR3 coding sequence is TGTGCCAGCGGCCCCTCGGGGGCTGAGGCCAACGTCCTGACCTTC. Amino acids: CASGPSGAEANVLTF.

CDR3 sequence: CASNFGSVGNQPQHF. As DNA, the CDR3 is TGTGCCAGCAACTTTGGGTCGGTGGGAAATCAGCCCCAGCATTTT. The rearrangement uses TRBV5-5 and TRBJ1-5; D is unclear. CDR1 and CDR2 (germline): SGHKS, YYEKEE (reference sequence). This CDR3 comprises 15 residues. Trimming stripped 6 bases from V and 4 bases from J, with 17 bases between.

The chain carries TRBV2 and TRBJ1-1, with D perhaps TRBD1 (6 bases). Trimming pared 7 bases from V and 4 bases from J, leaving 10 bases between. This CDR3 has 12 residues. Germline V gene data show CDR1 as SNHLY and CDR2 as FYNNEI. The CDR3 nucleotides read TGTGCCAGCATAATGGACAGCACTGAAGCTTTCTTT. This codes for CASIMDSTEAFF.

With respect to this clonotype: A much larger clonotype is one base distant, so this may be a read error. The CDR3 does not close with the conserved phenylalanine or tryptophan, likely indicating a read error. The DNA is left out, because the CDR3 cannot be placed on it with certainty; the CDR3 is given as TCRdb lists it. The chain uses TRBV5-1 and TRBJ2-3; TRBD1, the table's D call, was not compared with the DNA. The CDR3 spans 15 amino acids, including both terminal residues. In germline, CDR1 is SGHRS, CDR2 YFSETQ. CDR3 residues: CASSLSGTSTDTRYY.

Notes on this clonotype: One junction end does not reproduce the germline sequence, and a read error may be involved. The chain joins TRBV6-6 to TRBJ2-7; D gene unclear. The germline gives CDR1 MNHNY, CDR2 SVGAGI (reference sequence). CDR3 length: 13 amino acids. CDR3 nucleotides: TGTGCTAGCAATTACTCGAAGGGATCCGAGCAGTACTTC. It translates to CASNYSKGSEQYF.